One sample yielded the 13 T cell receptor beta chains listed below, sequenced in a study of T cells in Graves' hyperthyroidism and ophthalmopathy. The TCR beta CDR3 regions underwent amplification using RNA transcripts as the source. First-round RT-PCR with HTBI primers amplified the TCR CDR3 region. TCRdb itself ran the multiplex PCR reads through MiXCR, one entry per CDR3 protein. The sample lists about 350,000 distinct CDR3 sequences, approximately 19% seen once, with 3.7% in the top ten. Sequences were obtained from blood. Source of these receptors: a woman between 18 and 29 years old with Graves' hyperthyroidism.

This clonotype was counted many times. The chain couples TRBV5-6 to TRBJ2-5, with no clear D. Germline CDR1 SGHDT, CDR2 YYEEEE. Trimming removed 4 bases from V and 2 bases from J, with 18 bases in between. The CDR3 contains 16 residues. This chain's CDR3 is CASSLLPLHRQETQYF. In DNA, the CDR3 is TGTGCCAGCAGCCTCCTGCCCCTACATAGACAAGAGACCCAGTACTTC.

The genes are TRBV12-3 or TRBV12-4 and TRBJ2-2; D may be TRBD1 or TRBD2 (5 bases each). Trimming removed 8 bases from V and 0 bases from J, with 13 bases in between. The CDR3 sequence is 15 residues long. DNA for the CDR3: TGTGCCAGCTCCCCTTTGGGGGCGAACACCGGGGAGCTGTTTTTT. Translating gives CASSPLGANTGELFF.

This chain connects TRBV7-9 to TRBJ2-5; TRBD1 might be the D (5 bases). This CDR3 is built from 13 residues. Germline-derived CDR1 and CDR2 are SEHNR and FQNEAQ (reference sequence). The ends were cut back, 6 bases at V and 2 bases at J, with 10 bases in the middle. In DNA, the CDR3 is TGTGCCAGCAGAACACGGACACAAGAGACCCAGTACTTC. Protein sequence: CASRTRTQETQYF.

As to this clonotype: A much larger clonotype is one base distant, so this may be a read error. The J gene is TRBJ2-7, the V gene TRBV13; unclear D gene. The CDR3 has 13 amino acids. CDR1 and CDR2 from the germline V gene are PRHDT and FYEKMQ (reference sequence). The CDR3 loop is CACSSGGSDEQYF. The CDR3 bases are TGTGCCTGCAGCTCCGGCGGTTCCGACGAGCAGTACTTC. The variable domain in full, completed from reference TRBV13 and TRBJ2-7, reads AAGVIQSPRHLIKEKRETATLKCYPIPRHDTVYWYQQGPGQDPQFLISFYEKMQSDKGSIPDRFSAQQFSDYHSELNMSSLELGDSALYFCACSSGGSDEQYFGPGTRLTVT.

The chain couples TRBV12-3 or TRBV12-4 to TRBJ1-2, with TRBD1 matching 8 bases. The ends lost 2 bases at V and 6 bases at J; junction bases unmatched: 2. This CDR3 contains 13 residues. The DNA for the CDR3 is TGTGCCAGCAGTTTACACAGGGGGAATGGCTACACCTTC. It yields the protein CASSLHRGNGYTF.

This clonotype came up many times. CDR3 amino acids: CASSRTGTTLETQYF. CDR3 bases: TGTGCCAGCAGTCGTACAGGGACTACCCTAGAGACCCAGTACTTC. The V gene is TRBV4-2, the J gene TRBJ2-5; D might be TRBD2 (7 bases). The CDR3 contains 15 residues. Germline CDR1 is LGHNA and CDR2 is YNFKEQ. V gave up 6 bases and J gave up 4 bases, with 18 bases separating them.

Here the CDR3 reads CASSPQSGAGDGELFF. As DNA, the CDR3 is TGTGCCAGCAGCCCCCAATCGGGGGCCGGGGACGGGGAGCTGTTTTTT. The V call is TRBV9, the J call TRBJ2-2; D tentatively reads TRBD1 or TRBD2 (6 bases each). The V gene lost 4 bases and the J gene lost 7 bases, with 20 bases spanning the gap. The germline V gene has CDR1 SGDLS and CDR2 YYNGEE. The CDR3 consists of 16 residues.

This clonotype has a handful of counts. V usage is TRBV7-3 and J usage is TRBJ2-3, with no clear D. V was clipped by 5 bases and J by 5 bases, with 11 bases between them. CDR1 is SGHTA, CDR2 FQGTGA, per germline. This CDR3 is built from 13 residues. DNA for the CDR3: TGTGCCAGCAGCCGAACAGTCGGAGATACGCAGTATTTT. Translating gives CASSRTVGDTQYF.

This clonotype was detected many times. J is TRBJ2-5 and V is TRBV11-2; D unclear. The CDR3 extends over 14 amino acids. The germline V gene encodes CDR1 SGHAT and CDR2 FQNNGV. Trimming removed 1 base at V and 0 bases at J, with 6 bases between. Here the CDR3 DNA reads TGTGCCAGCAGCTTAGCCCGGGACCAAGAGACCCAGTACTTC. Translation gives CASSLARDQETQYF.

This clonotype was found many times. The chain has TRBV6-5 and TRBJ2-3, with TRBD2 as a possible D gene (6 bases). Germline assignment: CDR1 MNHEY and CDR2 SVGAGI. The length of the CDR3 is 13 residues. Trimming stripped 4 bases from V and 4 bases from J, with 9 bases between. The DNA for the CDR3 is TGTGCCAGCAGTTTGACTAGGTCAGATACGCAGTATTTT. This sequence encodes CASSLTRSDTQYF.

This clonotype showed up many times. The chain uses TRBV5-1 and TRBJ1-2, with a weak D call TRBD1 (6 bases). The CDR3 is 13 amino acids. V was shortened by 2 bases and J by 6 bases, with 11 bases between the two germline ends. CDR1 SGHRS and CDR2 YFSETQ come from the germline V gene. The CDR3 DNA sequence: TGCGCCAGCAGCTTTTCGGGGGCTGATGGCTACACCTTC. It is translated as CASSFSGADGYTF. Full variable domain (rest looked up from reference TRBV5-1 and TRBJ1-2): KAGVTQTPRYLIKTRGQQVTLSCSPISGHRSVSWYQQTPGQGLQFLFEYFSETQRNKGNFPGRFSGRQFSNSRSEMNVSTLELGDSALYLCASSFSGADGYTFGSGTRLTVV.

This clonotype was counted many times. The rearrangement links TRBV2 to TRBJ2-7; D is ambiguous. Germline lookup yields CDR1 SNHLY and CDR2 FYNNEI. The CDR3 runs 13 residues. V dropped 7 bases and J dropped 3 bases, with 13 bases sitting between them. The CDR3 DNA reads as TGTGCCAGCATTGGCCAGGCATACTACGAGCAGTACTTC. It specifies CASIGQAYYEQYF.

This clonotype was observed a few times. The chain links TRBV18 to TRBJ2-5; possibly TRBD1 for D (6 bases). In germline, CDR1 is KGHSH, CDR2 LQKENI. CDR3 length: 14 residues. Trimming left V 2 bases short and J 4 bases short, with 11 bases between. CDR3 coding DNA: TGTGCCAGCTCACCATGGGGGCGCGGAGAGACCCAGTACTTC. Its protein is CASSPWGRGETQYF.